The 18 T cell receptor beta chains below all came from one sample that was sequenced in a study of cytomegalovirus exposure and HLA in healthy donors. The PCR contained 60 Vbeta and 13 Jbeta primers. TCRdb's table, derived via immunoSEQ multiplex PCR, lists solely in-frame clones and lacks some. Of about 160,000 clones detected, roughly 82% appear once; the ten largest clones hold about 3%. The specimen was PBMCs. The receptors were gathered from a woman aged 50 to 60 in good health and CMV-seropositive.

The CDR3 loop is CASSQGVLRQGTEAFF. DNA of the CDR3: TGTGCCAGCTCACAGGGGGTTCTGAGACAGGGCACTGAAGCTTTCTTT. V gene TRBV18 combines with J gene TRBJ1-1, with 7 bases identical to TRBD1. CDR3 length: 16 amino acids. Trimming cost V 4 bases and J 4 bases; bases outside gene matches: 12. CDR1 and CDR2 from the germline V gene are KGHSH and LQKENI.

The table lists this clone with a few counts. This chain links TRBV5-3 with TRBJ2-7, with 10 bases identical to TRBD1. TRBV5-3 is classed as an ORF, of uncertain function. V shed 3 bases and J 4 bases; nucleotides not matched to a gene: 7. There are 15 residues in the CDR3. In DNA form, the CDR3 reads TGTGCCAGAAGCTCGGGGGGGACAGGGGATTACGAGCAGTACTTC. Protein: CARSSGGTGDYEQYF.

In this sample, this clone turned up a few times. This sequence joins TRBV7-9 and TRBJ2-1; weak D call: TRBD2 (5 bases). This CDR3 spans 16 amino acids. Trimming cost V 5 bases and J 0 bases, with 14 bases left between them. The germline V gene has CDR1 SEHNR and CDR2 FQNEAQ (reference sequence). CDR3 region: CASSPAEGSSYNEQFF. The CDR3 nucleotides are TGTGCCAGCAGCCCGGCCGAGGGAAGCTCCTACAATGAGCAGTTCTTC.

The chain carries TRBV6-6 and TRBJ1-1; no reliable D call. CDR3 length: 13 residues. V lost 7 bases and J lost 1, with 10 bases in between. The germline gives CDR1 MNHNY, CDR2 SVGAGI (reference sequence). The CDR3 reads CASTHRGNTEAFF. The CDR3 DNA follows: TGTGCCAGCACTCATCGGGGGAACACTGAAGCTTTCTTT.

The chain employs TRBV10-1 and TRBJ2-2, with D maybe TRBD1 (6 bases). The CDR3 runs 15 residues. Germline lookup yields CDR1 WNHNN and CDR2 SYGVQD (reference sequence). Between the trimmed V and J ends, which lost 2 bases and 4 bases, there was a span of 11 bases. The CDR3 spells CASSEGTFGTGELFF. CDR3 nucleotide sequence: TGCGCCAGCAGTGAGGGGACATTCGGCACCGGGGAGCTGTTTTTT.

This clone has only a few counts. CDR3 loop: CATSRIPPRASNYGYTF. DNA of the CDR3: TGTGCCACCAGCAGAATACCGCCCAGGGCCTCAAACTATGGCTACACCTTC. The chain employs TRBV15 and TRBJ1-2; perhaps TRBD1 as D (5 bases). Germline-derived CDR1 and CDR2 are LNHNV and YYDKDF (reference sequence). V was cut by 2 bases and J by 2 bases, with 18 bases left in between. This CDR3 region has 17 residues.

V gene TRBV30 combines with J gene TRBJ2-7; D may be TRBD1 (7 bases). V lost 4 bases, J lost 5 bases, and 12 bases lay in between. Germline V gene lookup returns CDR1 GTSNPN and CDR2 SVGIG (reference sequence). This CDR3 has 12 residues. The CDR3 loop is CAWTGGSHEQYF. CDR3 DNA sequence: TGTGCCTGGACAGGGGGGTCCCACGAGCAGTACTTC.

This clone occurred a few times. The chain has TRBV30 and TRBJ2-2; D call uncertain. This CDR3 has 14 amino acids. Germline lookup yields CDR1 GTSNPN and CDR2 SVGIG (reference sequence). Trimming removed 4 bases from V and 3 bases from J, with 12 bases in between. CDR3 residues: CAWTQLFDTGELFF. The CDR3 bases are TGTGCCTGGACACAACTATTTGACACCGGGGAGCTGTTTTTT.

The V and J genes are TRBV6-5 and TRBJ2-3; possible D gene TRBD2, 6 bases. CDR1 MNHEY and CDR2 SVGAGI come from the germline V gene. The V gene lost 6 bases and the J gene lost 5 bases, with 12 bases spanning the gap. This CDR3 spans 13 amino acids. CDR3 in DNA: TGTGCCAGCAGGGAACTAGCCGGAGATACGCAGTATTTT. Translating it yields CASRELAGDTQYF.

V gene TRBV7-2 combines with J gene TRBJ2-1; the D is unclear. The CDR3 is 15 residues long. Deletions cut 1 base from V and 1 base from J, with 8 bases between. The germline V gene encodes CDR1 SGHTA and CDR2 FQGNSA. The CDR3 loop is CASSLGTVSYNEQFF. CDR3 DNA: TGTGCCAGCAGCTTAGGTACAGTTTCCTACAATGAGCAGTTCTTC.

The chain employs TRBV2 and TRBJ2-5; D perhaps matches TRBD2 (5 bases). CDR1 is SNHLY, CDR2 FYNNEI, per germline. CDR3 size: 12 residues. Trimming removed 7 bases at V and 4 bases at J, with 10 bases between. The CDR3 sequence: CASTTAGETQYF. In DNA form, the CDR3 reads TGTGCCAGCACTACCGCGGGAGAGACCCAGTACTTC.

The V gene is TRBV7-6, the J gene TRBJ2-1, with TRBD1 identical over 9 bases. The ends lost 5 bases at V and 6 bases at J; junction bases unmatched: 8. Germline V lookup: CDR1 SGHVS, CDR2 FNYEAQ. CDR3 size: 15 residues. The CDR3 bases are TGTGCCAGCAGCCTCCGGGACAGGGACGGCAATGAGCAGTTCTTC. Amino acid sequence: CASSLRDRDGNEQFF.

This clone was counted between two and nine times. The chain is built from TRBV28 and TRBJ2-7; weak D call: TRBD1 (6 bases). The CDR3 contains 13 residues. Germline V lookup: CDR1 MDHEN, CDR2 SYDVKM. V was shortened by 2 bases and J by 6 bases, with 11 bases between the two germline ends. This CDR3 reads CASSLVGGGEQYF. CDR3 coding DNA: TGTGCCAGCAGTTTAGTTGGGGGCGGCGAGCAGTACTTC. Filled out from reference TRBV28 and TRBJ2-7, the complete variable domain reads DVKVTQSSRYLVKRTGEKVFLECVQDMDHENMFWYRQDPGLGLRLIYFSYDVKMKEKGDIPEGYSVSREKKERFSLILESASTNQTSMYLCASSLVGGGEQYFGPGTRLTVT.

The rearrangement links TRBV6-1 to TRBJ2-1, with 11 bases lining up with TRBD2. The CDR3 length is 16 residues. V trimming: 2 bases; J trimming: 9 bases; junction bases outside the gene matches: 9. In germline, CDR1 is MNHNS, CDR2 SASEGT. The CDR3 is CASSESSGGVRGEQFF. For the CDR3, the DNA is TGTGCCAGCAGTGAAAGTAGCGGGGGGGTACGCGGTGAGCAGTTCTTC.

The rearrangement uses TRBV5-4 and TRBJ1-2, with 7 bases lining up with TRBD1. Trimming removed 4 bases from V and 4 bases from J; junction bases left unmatched: 10. Per germline, CDR1 SGHNT and CDR2 YYREEE (reference sequence). CDR3 length: 15 amino acids. Here the CDR3 reads CASSQGQSGVYGYTF. The CDR3 nucleotides are TGTGCCAGCAGCCAGGGACAGTCCGGGGTCTATGGCTACACCTTC.

The chain recombines TRBV5-1 with TRBJ2-3; 7 nucleotides align to TRBD2. This CDR3 contains 16 residues. CDR1 and CDR2 from the germline V gene are SGHRS and YFSETQ. Trimming cost V 3 bases and J 1 base; bases outside gene matches: 8. The CDR3 spells CASSSPLSGGTDTQYF. The CDR3 DNA follows: TGCGCCAGCAGCTCCCCTTTAAGCGGGGGCACAGATACGCAGTATTTT.

V gene TRBV15 combines with J gene TRBJ1-4, with D maybe TRBD1 (5 bases). Germline lookup yields CDR1 LNHNV and CDR2 YYDKDF (reference sequence). The germline V and J ends were trimmed by 5 bases and 6 bases, with 10 bases remaining between them. This CDR3 is 13 amino acids long. The CDR3 DNA reads as TGTGCCACCAGCGCCCGACAGTATGAAAAACTGTTTTTT. Encoded protein: CATSARQYEKLFF. The full variable domain, completed using reference TRBV15 and TRBJ1-4, is DAMVIQNPRYQVTQFGKPVTLSCSQTLNHNVMYWYQQKSSQAPKLLFHYYDKDFNNEADTPDNFQSRRPNTSFCFLDIRSPGLGDTAMYLCATSARQYEKLFFGSGTQLSVL.

This chain joins TRBV4-1 and TRBJ2-1; maybe TRBD1 (5 bases). V lost 1 base to trimming and J lost 5 bases, with 21 bases between them. The length of the CDR3 is 18 residues. Looked up from germline, CDR1 is MGHRA and CDR2 is YSYEKL. CDR3 sequence (DNA): TGCGCCAGCAGCCAAGCCCTCGGCACAGGCCTCACTAACAATGAGCAGTTCTTC. Protein product: CASSQALGTGLTNNEQFF.